A single sample gave rise to the 20 T cell receptor beta chains below, sequenced in a study of CD8 T cells in ankylosing spondylitis. A single record per CDR3 protein comes from TCRdb applying MiXCR to the 5' RACE reads. This table holds more than 150,000 distinct CDR3 sequences, over 15% found once. The material sequenced was blood, either unsorted or a sorted T cell fraction (not recorded which). These TCRs come from a male donor under 35 with ankylosing spondylitis or in good health (not recorded which).

The V and J genes are TRBV20-1 and TRBJ2-5; the match to TRBD2 covers 7 bases. This CDR3 is 12 amino acids long. Germline-derived CDR1 and CDR2 are DFQATT and SNEGSKA (reference sequence). Losses at the gene ends were 6 bases for V and 4 bases for J; bases not matched to a gene: 5. The CDR3: CSARTSRETQYF. The CDR3, as DNA: TGCAGTGCAAGGACTAGTAGAGAGACCCAGTACTTC.

The table lists this clonotype with many counts. This sequence joins TRBV6-1 and TRBJ1-2; no reliable D call. The CDR3 has 12 amino acids. V was clipped by 8 bases and J by 4 bases, with 11 bases between them. Germline V CDR1 and CDR2: MNHNS, SASEGT. CDR3 sequence reads: CASATPGYGYTF. CDR3 bases: TGTGCCAGCGCCACTCCCGGCTATGGCTACACCTTC.

This clonotype was picked up many times. The chain is built from TRBV6-6 and TRBJ1-1, with 10 bases that match TRBD1. This CDR3 has 16 residues. V shed 7 bases and J 1 base; nucleotides not matched to a gene: 9. CDR1 MNHNY and CDR2 SVGAGI come from the germline V gene (reference sequence). CDR3: CASIPTDRGQNTEAFF. The CDR3 DNA reads as TGTGCCAGCATCCCGACCGACAGGGGGCAGAACACTGAAGCTTTCTTT.

This clonotype occurred many times. The gene calls are TRBV5-1 and TRBJ2-5; 13 nucleotides match TRBD2. The CDR3 is 16 amino acids. The junction had 5 bases not matched to a gene; V was cut back by 0 bases and J by 6 bases. The germline V gene encodes CDR1 SGHRS and CDR2 YFSETQ. The CDR3 region is CASSLDGLAGEQTQYF. CDR3 sequence (DNA): TGCGCCAGCAGCTTGGACGGACTAGCGGGAGAACAGACCCAGTACTTC.

This clonotype occurred many times. The chain is built from TRBV7-9 and TRBJ2-3; 11 positions match TRBD2. V trimming: 6 bases; J trimming: 0 bases; junction bases outside the gene matches: 5. The CDR3 loop spans 16 amino acids. The germline gives CDR1 SEHNR, CDR2 FQNEAQ (reference sequence). The CDR3, as DNA: TGTGCCAGCAGTCGACTAGCGGGATTTAGCACAGATACGCAGTATTTT. Its protein product is CASSRLAGFSTDTQYF.

There are many counts of this clonotype. The chain employs TRBV4-2 and TRBJ2-2; 8 positions agree with TRBD1. This CDR3 has 17 amino acids. V was clipped by 0 bases and J by 5 bases; unmatched bases: 8. Germline V gene data show CDR1 as LGHNA and CDR2 as YNFKEQ. CDR3 amino acids: CASSQDGQGARTGELFF. The DNA for the CDR3 is TGTGCCAGCAGCCAAGATGGGCAGGGGGCGAGAACCGGGGAGCTGTTTTTT.

Ten or more counts support this clonotype. The J gene is TRBJ2-5, the V gene TRBV4-1; a weak D match, TRBD1 (6 bases). Looked up from germline, CDR1 is MGHRA and CDR2 is YSYEKL. CDR3 length: 16 residues. V was pared by 4 bases and J by 1 base, with 16 bases between. DNA of the CDR3: TGCGCCAGCAGCCCAAGGAGCATAGGGGGCCAAGAGACCCAGTACTTC. Residues: CASSPRSIGGQETQYF.

The chain employs TRBV5-1 and TRBJ2-7, with D maybe TRBD1 (6 bases). The CDR3 has 14 residues. Trimming pared 4 bases from V and 6 bases from J, leaving 17 bases between. Germline assignment: CDR1 SGHRS and CDR2 YFSETQ. The CDR3 spells CASSLGGTRSEQYF. In DNA, the CDR3 is TGCGCCAGCAGCCTAGGGGGAACGAGGTCCGAGCAGTACTTC.

The chain combines TRBV7-6 with TRBJ2-5; D gene unclear. This CDR3 comprises 13 residues. V lost 2 bases, J lost 5 bases, and 9 bases lay in between. Germline V lookup: CDR1 SGHVS, CDR2 FNYEAQ. CDR3 sequence reads: CASSLLVVETQYF. The CDR3 nucleotides are TGTGCCAGCAGCTTATTGGTGGTGGAGACCCAGTACTTC.

The sample holds many counts of this clonotype. The rearrangement joins TRBV20-1 to TRBJ2-3, with 7 bases that match TRBD2. The CDR3 contains 14 residues. Per the germline V gene, CDR1 is DFQATT and CDR2 is SNEGSKA (reference sequence). Germline trimming cut 0 bases from V and 2 bases from J; bases unmatched to any gene: 2. The CDR3 protein is CSARDGGYTDTQYF. For the CDR3, the DNA is TGCAGTGCTAGAGACGGGGGGTACACAGATACGCAGTATTTT.

This clonotype was seen many times. The chain is built from TRBV5-1 and TRBJ2-7, with TRBD2 matching over 15 bases. Germline values: CDR1 SGHRS, CDR2 YFSETQ. J gave up 1 base and V 2 bases, and 7 bases lay outside the gene matches. This CDR3 contains 18 residues. The CDR3 region has the DNA TGCGCCAGCAGCTTCCTGGGGACTAGCGGGAGGACTTCCTACGAGCAGTACTTC. This translates into CASSFLGTSGRTSYEQYF. Full variable domain (rest looked up from reference TRBV5-1 and TRBJ2-7): KAGVTQTPRYLIKTRGQQVTLSCSPISGHRSVSWYQQTPGQGLQFLFEYFSETQRNKGNFPGRFSGRQFSNSRSEMNVSTLELGDSALYLCASSFLGTSGRTSYEQYFGPGTRLTVT.

This clonotype was observed many times. The chain combines TRBV2 with TRBJ2-6, with D hard to call. Deletions cut 5 bases from V and 2 bases from J, with 7 bases between. Germline loops: CDR1 SNHLY, CDR2 FYNNEI. The CDR3 is made up of 14 amino acids. In DNA, the CDR3 is TGTGCCAGCAGTAATACTGCTGGGGCCAACGTCCTGACTTTC. Its translation: CASSNTAGANVLTF.

This chain joins TRBV29-1 and TRBJ2-7, with D possibly being TRBD1 or TRBD2 (7 bases each). V was shortened by 6 bases and J by 4 bases, with 13 bases between the two germline ends. The CDR3 is 12 amino acids. CDR1 and CDR2 (germline): SQVTM, ANQGSEA. CDR3 DNA: TGCAGCGTCTCAGGGGGGGGTTACGAGCAGTACGTC. Translated: CSVSGGGYEQYV.

J is TRBJ1-2 and V is TRBV6-5; D may be TRBD1 (5 bases). V was clipped by 5 bases and J by 7 bases, with 17 bases between them. Germline CDR1 reads MNHEY; CDR2 reads SVGAGI. The CDR3 is 14 amino acids. The CDR3 protein is CASSSRERLGGYTF. As DNA, the CDR3 is TGTGCCAGCAGTAGCAGGGAGAGGTTGGGTGGCTACACCTTC.

V usage is TRBV24-1 and J usage is TRBJ2-7, with 8 bases aligning to TRBD2. The length of the CDR3 is 15 residues. The ends lost 6 bases at V and 3 bases at J; junction bases unmatched: 9. Per the germline V gene, CDR1 is KGHDR and CDR2 is SFDVKD. CDR3 bases: TGTGCCACCAGTCACCCCGGACTAGCAAGCTACGAGCAGTACTTC. Its protein product is CATSHPGLASYEQYF.

This clonotype has a count of ten or more. The rearrangement uses TRBV10-2 and TRBJ1-3; tentatively, D is TRBD1 (5 bases). V was pared by 5 bases and J by 0 bases, with 11 bases between. This CDR3 has 15 amino acids. The germline CDR1 and CDR2 sequences are WSHSY and SAAADI. CDR3 sequence (DNA): TGCGCCAGCAGTCGTCGGGGGGACTCTGGAAACACCATATATTTT. Residues: CASSRRGDSGNTIYF.

The chain links TRBV6-5 to TRBJ2-1; the D gene is possibly TRBD2 (6 bases). Germline V CDR1 and CDR2: MNHEY, SVGAGI. The CDR3 has 16 residues. Trimming pared 5 bases from V and 4 bases from J, leaving 18 bases between. Here the CDR3 DNA reads TGTGCCAGCAGTCCCCGTACGGGAGCTAGGTACAATGAGCAGTTCTTC. Amino acid sequence: CASSPRTGARYNEQFF.

This chain connects TRBV20-1 to TRBJ2-7, with TRBD1 matching over 10 bases. The CDR3 is made up of 14 amino acids. In germline, CDR1 is DFQATT, CDR2 SNEGSKA (reference sequence). V lost 3 bases, J lost 5 bases, and 7 bases stayed unmatched. CDR3: CSASGQGVIHEQYF. Written as DNA, the CDR3 is TGCAGTGCTAGTGGACAGGGGGTAATCCACGAGCAGTACTTC.

The chain uses TRBV20-1 and TRBJ1-2; D is ambiguous. The germline CDR1 and CDR2 sequences are DFQATT and SNEGSKA (reference sequence). This CDR3 contains 14 residues. Between the trimmed V and J ends, which lost 3 bases and 7 bases, there was a span of 18 bases. The CDR3 is CSASHSTVIRGYTF. The CDR3, as DNA: TGCAGTGCTAGCCACTCCACAGTGATCCGTGGCTACACCTTC.

This clonotype occurred many times. The V gene is TRBV7-2, the J gene TRBJ2-5; D not resolved. The length of the CDR3 is 14 residues. CDR1 and CDR2 from the germline V gene are SGHTA and FQGNSA. Trimming removed 4 bases from V and 2 bases from J, with 11 bases in between. Here the CDR3 reads CASSYGYVQETQYF. CDR3 nucleotide sequence: TGTGCCAGCAGCTACGGATACGTTCAAGAGACCCAGTACTTC. The whole variable domain, remainder taken from reference TRBV7-2 and TRBJ2-5, is GAGVSQSPSNKVTEKGKDVELRCDPISGHTALYWYRQSLGQGLEFLIYFQGNSAPDKSGLPSDRFSAERTGGSVSTLTIQRTQQEDSAVYLCASSYGYVQETQYFGPGTRLLVL.